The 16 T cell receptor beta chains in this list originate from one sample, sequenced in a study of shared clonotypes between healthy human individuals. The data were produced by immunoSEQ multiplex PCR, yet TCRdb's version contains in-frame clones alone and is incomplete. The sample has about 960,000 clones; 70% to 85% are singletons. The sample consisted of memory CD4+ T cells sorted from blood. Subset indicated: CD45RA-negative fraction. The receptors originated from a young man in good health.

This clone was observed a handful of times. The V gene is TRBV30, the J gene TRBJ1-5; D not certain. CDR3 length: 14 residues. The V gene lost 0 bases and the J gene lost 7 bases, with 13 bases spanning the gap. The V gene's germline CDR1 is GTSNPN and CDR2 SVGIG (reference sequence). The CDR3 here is CAWSVGIAGQPQHF. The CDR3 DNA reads TGTGCCTGGAGTGTGGGGATTGCGGGGCAGCCCCAGCATTTT. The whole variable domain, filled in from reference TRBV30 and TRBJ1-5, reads SQTIHQWPATLVQPVGSPLSLECTVEGTSNPNLYWYRQAAGRGLQLLFYSVGIGQISSEVPQNLSASRPQDRQFILSSKKLLLSDSGFYLCAWSVGIAGQPQHFGDGTRLSIL.

For the CDR3, the DNA is TGTGCCACCAGCAGAGATTGGAGAGGAAGCACAGATACGCAGTATTTT. It is translated as CATSRDWRGSTDTQYF. The rearrangement joins TRBV15 to TRBJ2-3; no clear D. Trimming pared 0 bases from V and 0 bases from J, leaving 10 bases between. CDR3 size: 16 residues. Germline V gene lookup returns CDR1 LNHNV and CDR2 YYDKDF (reference sequence).

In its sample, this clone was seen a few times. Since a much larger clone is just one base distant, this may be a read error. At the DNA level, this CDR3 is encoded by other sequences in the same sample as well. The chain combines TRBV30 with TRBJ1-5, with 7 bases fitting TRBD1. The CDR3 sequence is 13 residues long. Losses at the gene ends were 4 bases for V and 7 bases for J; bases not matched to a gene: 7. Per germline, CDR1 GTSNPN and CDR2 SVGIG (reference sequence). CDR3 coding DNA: TGTGCCTGGACCACAGGGGCGGGGCAGCCCCAGCATTTT. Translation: CAWTTGAGQPQHF.

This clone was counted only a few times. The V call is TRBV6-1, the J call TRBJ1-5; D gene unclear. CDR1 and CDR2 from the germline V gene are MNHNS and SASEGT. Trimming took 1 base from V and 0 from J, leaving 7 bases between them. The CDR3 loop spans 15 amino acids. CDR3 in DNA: TGTGCCAGCAGTGAAGGTCACCTTAGCAATCAGCCCCAGCATTTT. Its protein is CASSEGHLSNQPQHF.

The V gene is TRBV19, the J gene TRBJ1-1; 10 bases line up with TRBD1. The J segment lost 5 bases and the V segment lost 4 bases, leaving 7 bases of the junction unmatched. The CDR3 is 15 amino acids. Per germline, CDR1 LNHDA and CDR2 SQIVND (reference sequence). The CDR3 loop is CASSTGQGSVTEAFF. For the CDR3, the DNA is TGTGCCAGTAGTACGGGACAGGGGTCCGTTACTGAAGCTTTCTTT.

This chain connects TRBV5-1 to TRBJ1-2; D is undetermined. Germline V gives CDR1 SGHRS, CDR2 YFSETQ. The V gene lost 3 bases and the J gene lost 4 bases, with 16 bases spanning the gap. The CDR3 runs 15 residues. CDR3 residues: CASSSQGGSSYGYTF. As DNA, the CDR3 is TGCGCCAGCAGCTCACAAGGTGGGAGCAGCTATGGCTACACCTTC.

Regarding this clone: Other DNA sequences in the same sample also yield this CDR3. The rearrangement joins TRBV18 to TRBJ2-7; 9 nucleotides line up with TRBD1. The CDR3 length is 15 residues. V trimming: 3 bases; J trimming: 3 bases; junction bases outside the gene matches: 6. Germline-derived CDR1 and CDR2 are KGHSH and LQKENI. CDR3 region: CASSPGTGPSYEQYF. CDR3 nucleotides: TGTGCCAGCTCACCCGGGACAGGGCCTAGCTACGAGCAGTACTTC.

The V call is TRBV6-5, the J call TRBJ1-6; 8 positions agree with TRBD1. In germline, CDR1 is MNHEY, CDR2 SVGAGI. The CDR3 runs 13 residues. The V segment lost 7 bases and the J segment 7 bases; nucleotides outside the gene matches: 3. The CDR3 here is CASNTGGNSPLHF. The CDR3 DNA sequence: TGTGCCAGCAACACAGGGGGAAATTCACCCCTCCACTTT.

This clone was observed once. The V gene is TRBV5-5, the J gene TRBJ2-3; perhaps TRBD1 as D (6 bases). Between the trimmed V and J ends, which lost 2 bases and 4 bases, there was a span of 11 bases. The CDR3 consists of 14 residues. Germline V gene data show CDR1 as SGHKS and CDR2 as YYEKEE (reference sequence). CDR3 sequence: CASSFFPGADTQYF. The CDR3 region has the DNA TGTGCCAGCAGCTTCTTCCCAGGGGCAGATACGCAGTATTTT.

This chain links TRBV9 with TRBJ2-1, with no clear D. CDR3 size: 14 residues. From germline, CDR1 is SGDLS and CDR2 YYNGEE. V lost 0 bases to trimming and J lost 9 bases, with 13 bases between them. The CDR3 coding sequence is TGTGCCAGCAGCGTAGTTGCCCTCGGTGGTGAGCAGTTCTTC. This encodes CASSVVALGGEQFF.

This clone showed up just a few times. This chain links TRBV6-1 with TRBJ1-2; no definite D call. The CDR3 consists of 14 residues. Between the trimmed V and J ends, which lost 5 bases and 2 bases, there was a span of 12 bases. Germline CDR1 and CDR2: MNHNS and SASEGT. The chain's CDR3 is CASSPRRGNYGYTF. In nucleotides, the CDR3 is TGTGCCAGCAGTCCCCGTAGAGGAAACTATGGCTACACCTTC.

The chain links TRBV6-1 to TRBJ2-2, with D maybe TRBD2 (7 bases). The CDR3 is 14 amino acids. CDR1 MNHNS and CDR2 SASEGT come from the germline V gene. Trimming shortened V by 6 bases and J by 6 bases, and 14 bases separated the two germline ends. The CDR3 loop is CASSGEGVSGELFF. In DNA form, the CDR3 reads TGTGCCAGCAGCGGGGAGGGGGTCTCCGGGGAGCTGTTTTTT.

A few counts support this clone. The CDR3 DNA follows: TGCGCCAGCAGCTTAGGACCCGAGAGCACCATATATTTT. Protein product: CASSLGPESTIYF. The gene calls are TRBV5-1 and TRBJ1-3, with no clear D. The CDR3 totals 13 residues. The V gene lost 2 bases and the J gene lost 9 bases, with 12 bases spanning the gap. Germline V gene sequence: CDR1 SGHRS, CDR2 YFSETQ.

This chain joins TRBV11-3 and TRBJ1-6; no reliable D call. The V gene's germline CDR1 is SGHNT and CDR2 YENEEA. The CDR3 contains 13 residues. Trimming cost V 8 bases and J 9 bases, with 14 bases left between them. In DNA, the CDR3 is TGTGCCAGCTCACTTAGTCATGGTTCACCCCTCCACTTT. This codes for CASSLSHGSPLHF.

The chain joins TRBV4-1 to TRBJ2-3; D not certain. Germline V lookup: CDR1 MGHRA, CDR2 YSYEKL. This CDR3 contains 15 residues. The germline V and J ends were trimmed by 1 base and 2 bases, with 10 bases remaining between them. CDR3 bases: TGCGCCAGCAGCCAAGTGGGCCACTCCACAGATACGCAGTATTTT. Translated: CASSQVGHSTDTQYF.

This CDR3 reads CASSPRGGIEPQHF. The CDR3 DNA is TGTGCCAGCAGTCCCCGGGGGGGCATAGAACCCCAGCATTTT. This sequence joins TRBV6-6 and TRBJ1-5, with D perhaps TRBD1 (6 bases). CDR1 MNHNY and CDR2 SVGAGI come from the germline V gene (reference sequence). Trimming pared 5 bases from V and 10 bases from J, leaving 18 bases between. CDR3 length equals 14 residues.